The clone carrying this T cell receptor (beta chain) showed up just once. Additional DNA sequences in this sample encode the identical CDR3. Positive CCR7 selection of CD45RO-negative cells yielded the naive CD8 cells, and terminally differentiated effector memory CD45RA+ cells were excluded. Replicate sorted-subset PCRs were loaded with around 220 ng DNA, 31,000 or so T cell genomes. Under the authors' procedure: Junction-only immunoSEQ data arrived without quality scores, meaning filtering differed. This table comes from immunoSEQ multiplex PCR, and its TCRdb copy is limited to in-frame clones, with some not included. For V, J and clone size, that table is used; D and trimming come from the DNA. Of roughly 2,000,000 clones in the sample, just over 90% are singletons; the top ten hold about 1.7%. The data originate from a study of shared clonotypes between healthy human individuals. Overall study: Participating donors consisted of a couple of women and a few men aged 18 to 49.

The CDR3 spans 12 residues. Germline values: CDR1 SQVTM, CDR2 ANQGSEA. J was trimmed by 2 bases and V by 6 bases; bases with no gene match: 4. The rearrangement uses TRBV29-1 and TRBJ2-7; 7 bases map to TRBD1. The source of this sequence is a man between 18 and 29 years old in good health. Some clones in this sample may be carry-over from other donors' samples. The sample was naive CD8+ T cells from PBMCs. In DNA, the CDR3 is TGCAGCGTAAGGACAGGCACCTACGAGCAGTACTTC. This codes for CSVRTGTYEQYF.